One sample yielded the 32 T cell receptor beta chains listed below, sequenced in a study of T cell changes during pregnancy in multiple sclerosis. This table comes from immunoSEQ multiplex PCR, and its TCRdb copy is limited to in-frame clones, with some not included. The table lists over 65,000 clones, approximately 90% of them singletons. The sequences come from peripheral blood, collected in the first trimester of pregnancy. These receptors were collected from a female donor with multiple sclerosis, enrolled in a pregnancy study.

The V call is TRBV5-1, the J call TRBJ2-3; 10 nucleotides align to TRBD2. The CDR3 consists of 15 residues. Trimming at V came to 2 bases and at J to 4 bases, leaving 4 bases not matched to a gene. In germline, CDR1 is SGHRS, CDR2 YFSETQ. This CDR3 is CASSFELAGPDTQYF. The CDR3 nucleotides read TGCGCCAGCAGCTTCGAACTAGCGGGGCCAGATACGCAGTATTTT.

V and J are TRBV4-1 and TRBJ2-1; D is perhaps TRBD2 (5 bases). This CDR3 contains 16 residues. The ends were cut back, 1 base at V and 7 bases at J, with 17 bases in the middle. CDR1 and CDR2 (germline): MGHRA, YSYEKL. The CDR3 reads CASSQGPGTAINEQFF. CDR3 nucleotide sequence: TGCGCCAGCAGCCAAGGGCCGGGAACGGCTATAAATGAGCAGTTCTTC.

This clone was observed once. The chain has TRBV7-3 and TRBJ1-1, with D possibly matching TRBD1 (5 bases). Trimming left V 4 bases short and J 5 bases short, with 11 bases between. The CDR3 loop spans 13 amino acids. CDR1 and CDR2 (germline): SGHTA, FQGTGA. DNA for the CDR3: TGTGCCAGCAGCTCCGACAGTCTTACTGAAGCTTTCTTT. Protein sequence: CASSSDSLTEAFF.

CDR3 loop: CASSLNRGTGSSYEQYF. In DNA, the CDR3 is TGTGCCAGCAGCCTGAACCGCGGGACAGGGAGTTCCTACGAGCAGTACTTC. The rearrangement uses TRBV7-9 and TRBJ2-7; TRBD1 aligns across 9 bases. The CDR3 extends over 17 amino acids. The V gene end was trimmed by 5 bases and the J gene end by 1 base; junction bases not matched to a gene: 12. Germline loops: CDR1 SEHNR, CDR2 FQNEAQ (reference sequence).

This chain joins TRBV9 and TRBJ2-2; the D gene is possibly TRBD2 (5 bases). The germline V and J ends were trimmed by 2 bases and 7 bases, with 15 bases remaining between them. Germline lookup yields CDR1 SGDLS and CDR2 YYNGEE. The CDR3 totals 15 residues. CDR3 in amino acids: CASSVSGSVIGELFF. The CDR3 DNA reads TGTGCCAGCAGCGTCTCGGGGTCAGTAATCGGGGAGCTGTTTTTT.

The chain employs TRBV6-5 and TRBJ1-2; TRBD1 is a possible D gene (6 bases). Germline lookup yields CDR1 MNHEY and CDR2 SVGAGI. The CDR3 runs to 14 residues. Trimming removed 6 bases at V and 3 bases at J, with 14 bases between. The CDR3: CASRETGTDYGYTF. CDR3 in DNA: TGTGCCAGCAGGGAAACAGGGACCGACTATGGCTACACCTTC.

This rearrangement joins TRBV18 to TRBJ2-2; 9 positions match TRBD1. The CDR3 consists of 15 residues. CDR1 is KGHSH, CDR2 LQKENI, per germline. Germline trimming cut 6 bases from V and 5 bases from J; bases unmatched to any gene: 7. CDR3 nucleotides: TGTGCCAGCTCGCCCGGGACAGGGAGAACCGGGGAGCTGTTTTTT. Protein sequence: CASSPGTGRTGELFF.

The DNA of the CDR3 is TGCGCCAGCAGCCAAGTTCGAGGGCCCCATCAGCCCCAGCATTTT. This sequence encodes CASSQVRGPHQPQHF. The rearrangement joins TRBV4-1 to TRBJ1-5, with no clear D. The germline V gene encodes CDR1 MGHRA and CDR2 YSYEKL. This CDR3 comprises 15 residues. V shed 1 base and J shed 5 bases, with 12 bases lying between them.

In its sample, this clone was seen once. The V gene is TRBV30, the J gene TRBJ2-5; TRBD1 aligns across 10 bases. Germline CDR1 reads GTSNPN; CDR2 reads SVGIG (reference sequence). The CDR3 totals 15 residues. V gave up 3 bases and J gave up 0 bases; unmatched junction bases: 4. The CDR3 sequence is CAWSPGQGYQETQYF. The CDR3 DNA sequence: TGTGCCTGGAGCCCGGGACAGGGGTACCAAGAGACCCAGTACTTC.

This chain uses TRBV5-1 with TRBJ2-7, with 7 bases matching TRBD1. V was clipped by 3 bases and J by 3 bases; unmatched bases: 3. Per the germline V gene, CDR1 is SGHRS and CDR2 is YFSETQ. The CDR3 has 13 amino acids. CDR3 amino acids: CASSSTGFYEQYF. The DNA of the CDR3 is TGCGCCAGCAGCTCGACAGGGTTCTACGAGCAGTACTTC.

This clone came up once. The chain joins TRBV30 to TRBJ2-3; TRBD2 agrees at 9 bases. Per the germline V gene, CDR1 is GTSNPN and CDR2 is SVGIG (reference sequence). V was clipped by 2 bases and J by 4 bases; unmatched bases: 7. The CDR3 covers 15 residues. CDR3 sequence (DNA): TGTGCCTGGAGTTTGGAGCGGGGGGCGGCAGATACGCAGTATTTT. This codes for CAWSLERGAADTQYF.

This clone showed up just once. The chain carries TRBV27 and TRBJ2-7, with D maybe TRBD2 (6 bases). Germline-derived CDR1 and CDR2 are MNHEY and SMNVEV (reference sequence). Trimming pared 4 bases from V and 2 bases from J, leaving 9 bases between. This CDR3 comprises 13 residues. CDR3 loop: CASSYPGAYEQYF. The CDR3 DNA reads as TGTGCCAGCAGTTACCCGGGGGCCTACGAGCAGTACTTC.

There are a few counts of this clone. The chain couples TRBV2 to TRBJ1-6, with a possible D match to TRBD1 (5 bases). Germline CDR1 reads SNHLY; CDR2 reads FYNNEI. The CDR3 has 13 residues. V lost 3 bases, J lost 7 bases, and 7 bases lay in between. The CDR3 spells CASSDRANSPLHF. As DNA, the CDR3 is TGTGCCAGCAGTGACAGGGCGAATTCACCCCTCCACTTT.

This sequence joins TRBV18 and TRBJ2-7; a weak D match, TRBD2 (6 bases). The V end lost 1 base, the J end lost 0 bases, and 16 bases lay between the germline ends. Germline V gives CDR1 KGHSH, CDR2 LQKENI. The CDR3 covers 17 residues. The CDR3 DNA reads TGTGCCAGCTCACCACGTCCCGGGAGCCCTTTCTCCTACGAGCAGTACTTC. This encodes CASSPRPGSPFSYEQYF. Drawing the rest from reference TRBV18 and TRBJ2-7, the complete variable domain is NAGVMQNPRHLVRRRGQEARLRCSPMKGHSHVYWYRQLPEEGLKFMVYLQKENIIDESGMPKERFSAEFPKEGPSILRIQQVVRGDSAAYFCASSPRPGSPFSYEQYFGPGTRLTVT.

This chain connects TRBV27 to TRBJ2-7; TRBD1 aligns across 9 bases. The CDR3 totals 15 residues. Germline values: CDR1 MNHEY, CDR2 SMNVEV (reference sequence). J gave up 5 bases and V 6 bases, and 11 bases lay outside the gene matches. The CDR3 spells CASSPPGQGRNEQYF. In DNA, the CDR3 is TGTGCCAGCAGCCCCCCGGGACAGGGAAGAAACGAGCAGTACTTC.

The chain has TRBV18 and TRBJ2-6; TRBD1 matches at 9 bases. Trimming cost V 6 bases and J 3 bases; bases outside gene matches: 6. The CDR3 runs to 16 residues. The germline V gene has CDR1 KGHSH and CDR2 LQKENI. CDR3 sequence: CASSDDRGYGANVLTF. DNA for the CDR3: TGTGCCAGCTCCGACGACAGGGGGTATGGGGCCAACGTCCTGACTTTC.

J is TRBJ2-3 and V is TRBV28; TRBD2 aligns across 7 bases. V lost 6 bases to trimming and J lost 2 bases; unmatched junction nucleotides: 5. This CDR3 is built from 14 residues. Germline V gene data show CDR1 as MDHEN and CDR2 as SYDVKM. The CDR3 loop is CASRRSGNTDTQYF. CDR3 nucleotides: TGTGCCAGCAGGCGGAGCGGGAACACAGATACGCAGTATTTT.

The V and J genes are TRBV28 and TRBJ1-1; D unresolved. CDR1 and CDR2 (germline): MDHEN, SYDVKM. V shed 6 bases and J shed 2 bases, with 13 bases lying between them. The CDR3 loop spans 14 amino acids. Here the CDR3 reads CASRRPLINTEAFF. The CDR3 region has the DNA TGTGCCAGCAGGCGGCCCTTAATAAACACTGAAGCTTTCTTT.

The chain has TRBV6-9 and TRBJ2-7; TRBD1 matches 7 bases. The CDR3 contains 15 residues. With V trimmed by 8 bases and J by 0 bases, 10 bases remained unmatched. The germline CDR1 and CDR2 sequences are MNHGY and SVAAGI. CDR3 protein: CASRHFRDSSYEQYF. The CDR3 DNA follows: TGTGCCAGCCGTCATTTCCGGGACAGCTCCTACGAGCAGTACTTC.

The chain recombines TRBV6-5 with TRBJ1-3, with 8 positions matching TRBD1. The CDR3 sequence is 14 residues long. The trim removed 11 bases at V and 1 base at J, leaving 7 bases unmatched. Looked up from germline, CDR1 is MNHEY and CDR2 is SVGAGI. The CDR3 spells CAASTGVSGNTIYF. DNA for the CDR3: TGTGCCGCCTCGACAGGGGTTTCTGGAAACACCATATATTTT.

This chain links TRBV30 with TRBJ1-3, with unresolved D. This CDR3 spans 11 amino acids. The V gene's germline CDR1 is GTSNPN and CDR2 SVGIG (reference sequence). Trimming removed 5 bases at V and 4 bases at J, with 6 bases between. The CDR3 sequence: CAWDIGNTIYF. The CDR3 nucleotides are TGTGCCTGGGACATAGGAAACACCATATATTTT.

This clone was seen just once. V and J are TRBV30 and TRBJ2-3; possibly TRBD2 for D (6 bases). The CDR3 has 16 residues. V was pared by 3 bases and J by 1 base, with 17 bases between. CDR1 and CDR2 (germline): GTSNPN, SVGIG (reference sequence). CDR3 nucleotides: TGTGCCTGGAGCCCCCTTTGGGCTAGCGGCACAGATACGCAGTATTTT. This translates into CAWSPLWASGTDTQYF.

The chain joins TRBV28 to TRBJ2-3, with 8 positions matching TRBD1. Per the germline V gene, CDR1 is MDHEN and CDR2 is SYDVKM. V dropped 2 bases and J dropped 1; count of bases not matched to a gene: 5. This CDR3 comprises 16 residues. The CDR3 DNA reads TGTGCCAGCAGTTTAGCAGGGGGCCTCGGCACAGATACGCAGTATTTT. It is translated as CASSLAGGLGTDTQYF.

The genes are TRBV2 and TRBJ2-1; TRBD2 agrees at 14 bases. CDR1 SNHLY and CDR2 FYNNEI come from the germline V gene. CDR3 length equals 19 residues. Trimming removed 6 bases from V and 4 bases from J; junction bases left unmatched: 14. CDR3 in DNA: TGTGCCAGCAGCCACTATCCGGGACTAGCGGGGGCGATTTACAATGAGCAGTTCTTC. This translates into CASSHYPGLAGAIYNEQFF.

The chain recombines TRBV2 with TRBJ1-5; D perhaps matches TRBD1 (6 bases). Germline assignment: CDR1 SNHLY and CDR2 FYNNEI. V lost 8 bases, J lost 3 bases, and 11 bases lay in between. CDR3 size: 13 residues. CDR3 nucleotide sequence: TGTGCCAGCCGCGGACAGCACAATCAGCCCCAGCATTTT. Protein: CASRGQHNQPQHF.

This chain uses TRBV5-4 with TRBJ2-7; TRBD2 matches 7 bases. Unmatched junction bases numbered 8, after V lost 4 bases and J lost 1 base. The length of the CDR3 is 15 residues. Germline V gene data show CDR1 as SGHNT and CDR2 as YYREEE (reference sequence). CDR3: CASSKTSALSYEQYF. Written as DNA, the CDR3 is TGTGCCAGCAGCAAAACTAGCGCCTTGTCCTACGAGCAGTACTTC.

The rearrangement uses TRBV7-2 and TRBJ1-5; the match to TRBD1 covers 7 bases. V dropped 5 bases and J dropped 6; count of bases not matched to a gene: 7. Germline CDR1 and CDR2: SGHTA and FQGNSA. The CDR3 extends over 14 amino acids. The CDR3 region has the DNA TGTGCCAGCAGCCCAGGGGGTTTGGTTCAGCCCCAGCATTTT. It encodes CASSPGGLVQPQHF.

This chain connects TRBV6-1 to TRBJ1-5; no reliable D call. The V and J ends lost 3 bases and 0 bases respectively, with 9 bases between them. Looked up from germline, CDR1 is MNHNS and CDR2 is SASEGT. The CDR3 has 15 residues. For the CDR3, the DNA is TGTGCCAGCAGTGACAAAACTTATAGCAATCAGCCCCAGCATTTT. Protein product: CASSDKTYSNQPQHF.

The genes are TRBV4-1 and TRBJ2-5; 7 bases map to TRBD2. The CDR3 sequence is 14 residues long. Unmatched junction bases numbered 4, after V lost 5 bases and J lost 1 base. Germline loops: CDR1 MGHRA, CDR2 YSYEKL. CDR3 protein: CASSTQRGQETQYF. As DNA, the CDR3 is TGCGCCAGCAGCACCCAGCGGGGCCAAGAGACCCAGTACTTC.

The J gene is TRBJ2-1, the V gene TRBV7-3; TRBD2 matches at 15 bases. Germline values: CDR1 SGHTA, CDR2 FQGTGA. V lost 5 bases, J lost 7 bases, and 12 bases stayed unmatched. This CDR3 has 18 residues. The CDR3 bases are TGTGCCAGCAGCCCGATAGGACTAGCGGGAGGGCCGGTAAATGAGCAGTTCTTC. Amino acids: CASSPIGLAGGPVNEQFF.

The chain recombines TRBV4-3 with TRBJ1-1; the D is unclear. The CDR3 has 14 amino acids. Trimming took 2 bases from V and 1 from J, leaving 8 bases between them. Germline assignment: CDR1 LGHNA and CDR2 YSLEER. CDR3 loop: CASSQTAANTEAFF. CDR3 bases: TGCGCCAGCAGCCAAACAGCAGCGAACACTGAAGCTTTCTTT.

This clone appeared once. The V and J genes are TRBV6-5 and TRBJ1-4; D gene ambiguous. Trimming took off 8 bases at V and 0 bases at J, with 7 bases between the two ends. CDR1 is MNHEY, CDR2 SVGAGI, per germline. This CDR3 has 13 amino acids. CDR3 nucleotide sequence: TGTGCCAGCTCCCCTGCAACTAATGAAAAACTGTTTTTT. The encoded protein is CASSPATNEKLFF.